This T cell receptor beta chain comes out of a study of TIL therapy for anti-PD-1-resistant metastatic lung cancer. Findings of the study overall: This highly selected cohort may not generalize to typical lung cancer patients.

The time point denotes: pre-treatment sample, taken before nivolumab and TIL therapy. This was the immunoSEQ v3 assay. The repertoire was sequenced with immunoSEQ multiplex PCR; TCRdb's copy has only in-frame clones and lacks some. The table shows about 59,000 clones, with more than 60% occurring only once. A word on this clone: Its antigen remains unknown.

The origin of this receptor is a person aged 25-85 years with non-small cell lung cancer. Sequences were derived from blood, sampled at baseline.

The CDR3 DNA follows: TGTGCCAGCAGCTTATTCACAGGGGGAGGTGAAAAACTGTTTTTT. It specifies CASSLFTGGGEKLFF. The gene calls are TRBV7-2 and TRBJ1-4; 8 bases align to TRBD1. V trimming: 2 bases; J trimming: 7 bases; junction bases outside the gene matches: 6. The V gene's germline CDR1 is SGHTA and CDR2 FQGNSA. The CDR3 runs 15 residues. Full variable domain (missing parts from reference TRBV7-2 and TRBJ1-4): GAGVSQSPSNKVTEKGKDVELRCDPISGHTALYWYRQSLGQGLEFLIYFQGNSAPDKSGLPSDRFSAERTGGSVSTLTIQRTQQEDSAVYLCASSLFTGGGEKLFFGSGTQLSVL.